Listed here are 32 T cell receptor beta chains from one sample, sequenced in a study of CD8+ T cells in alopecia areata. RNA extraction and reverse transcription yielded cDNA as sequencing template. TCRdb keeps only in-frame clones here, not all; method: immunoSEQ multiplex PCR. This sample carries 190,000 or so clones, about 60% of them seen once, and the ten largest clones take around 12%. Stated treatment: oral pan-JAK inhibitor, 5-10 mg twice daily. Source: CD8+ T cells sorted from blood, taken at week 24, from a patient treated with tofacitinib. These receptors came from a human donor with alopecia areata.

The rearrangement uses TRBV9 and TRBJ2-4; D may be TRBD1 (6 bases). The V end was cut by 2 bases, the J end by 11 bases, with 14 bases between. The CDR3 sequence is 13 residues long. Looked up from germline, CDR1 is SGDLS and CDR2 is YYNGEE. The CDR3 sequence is CASSVQGNGVQYF. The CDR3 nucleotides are TGTGCCAGCAGCGTTCAGGGGAACGGCGTTCAGTACTTC.

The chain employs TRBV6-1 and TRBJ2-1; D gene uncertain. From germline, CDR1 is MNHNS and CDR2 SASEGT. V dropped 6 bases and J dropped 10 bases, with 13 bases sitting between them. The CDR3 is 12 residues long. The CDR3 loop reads CASRDWRLEQFF. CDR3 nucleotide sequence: TGTGCCAGCAGGGATTGGCGGTTGGAGCAGTTCTTC.

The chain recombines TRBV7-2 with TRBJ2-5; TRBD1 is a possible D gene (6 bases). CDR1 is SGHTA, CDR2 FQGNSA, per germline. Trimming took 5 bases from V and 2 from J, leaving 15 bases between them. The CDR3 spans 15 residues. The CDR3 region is CASSIGGWPQETQYF. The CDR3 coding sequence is TGTGCCAGCAGCATAGGGGGATGGCCTCAAGAGACCCAGTACTTC.

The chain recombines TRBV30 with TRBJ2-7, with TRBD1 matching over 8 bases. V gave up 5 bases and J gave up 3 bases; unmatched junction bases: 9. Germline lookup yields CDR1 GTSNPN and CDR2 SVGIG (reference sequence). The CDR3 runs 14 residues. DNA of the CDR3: TGTGCCTGGGGAGCCGGGACAGGCAACTACGAGCAGTACTTC. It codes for CAWGAGTGNYEQYF.

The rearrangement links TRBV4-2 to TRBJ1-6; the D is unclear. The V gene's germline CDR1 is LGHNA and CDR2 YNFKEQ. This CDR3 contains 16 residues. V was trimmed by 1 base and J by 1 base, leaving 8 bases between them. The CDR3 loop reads CASSQVGMSYNSPLHF. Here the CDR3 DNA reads TGTGCCAGCAGCCAAGTCGGAATGTCCTATAATTCACCCCTCCACTTT.

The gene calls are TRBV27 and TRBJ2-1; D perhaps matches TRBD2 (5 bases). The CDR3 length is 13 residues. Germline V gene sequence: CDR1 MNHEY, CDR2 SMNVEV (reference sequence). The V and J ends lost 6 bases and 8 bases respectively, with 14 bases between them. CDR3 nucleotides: TGTGCCAGCAGCCGAGGGCGGGTCGATGAGCAGTTCTTC. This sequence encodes CASSRGRVDEQFF.

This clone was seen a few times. This chain's CDR3 is CASSLGQGARYGYTF. In nucleotides, the CDR3 is TGTGCCAGCAGTTTGGGACAGGGGGCGAGGTATGGCTACACCTTC. V is TRBV27 and J is TRBJ1-2; 12 nucleotides line up with TRBD1. Germline CDR1 reads MNHEY; CDR2 reads SMNVEV (reference sequence). Trimming took 3 bases from V and 5 from J; bases not matched to a gene: 4. This CDR3 has 15 residues.

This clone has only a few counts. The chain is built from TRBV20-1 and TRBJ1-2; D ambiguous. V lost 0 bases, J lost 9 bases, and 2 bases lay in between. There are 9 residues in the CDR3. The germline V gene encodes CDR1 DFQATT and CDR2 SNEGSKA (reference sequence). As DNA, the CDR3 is TGCAGTGCTAGAGATAGCTACACCTTC. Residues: CSARDSYTF.

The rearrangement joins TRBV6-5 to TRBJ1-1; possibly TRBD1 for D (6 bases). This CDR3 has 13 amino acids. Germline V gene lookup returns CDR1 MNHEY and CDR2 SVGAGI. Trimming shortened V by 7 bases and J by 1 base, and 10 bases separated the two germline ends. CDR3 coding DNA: TGTGCCAGCACCCCGGGACAGAACACTGAAGCTTTCTTT. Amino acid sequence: CASTPGQNTEAFF.

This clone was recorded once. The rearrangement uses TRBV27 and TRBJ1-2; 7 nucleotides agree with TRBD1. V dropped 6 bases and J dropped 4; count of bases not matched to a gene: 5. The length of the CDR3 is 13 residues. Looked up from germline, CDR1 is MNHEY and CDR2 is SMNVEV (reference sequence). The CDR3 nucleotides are TGTGCCAGCAGGGACTCAGGGGGCTATGGCTACACCTTC. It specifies CASRDSGGYGYTF.

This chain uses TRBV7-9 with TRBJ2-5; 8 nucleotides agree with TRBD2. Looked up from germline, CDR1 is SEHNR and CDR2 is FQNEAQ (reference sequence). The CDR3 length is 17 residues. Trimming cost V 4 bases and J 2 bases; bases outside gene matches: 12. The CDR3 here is CASSSPVAGGLQETQYF. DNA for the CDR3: TGTGCCAGCAGCTCCCCGGTGGCGGGGGGTCTTCAAGAGACCCAGTACTTC.

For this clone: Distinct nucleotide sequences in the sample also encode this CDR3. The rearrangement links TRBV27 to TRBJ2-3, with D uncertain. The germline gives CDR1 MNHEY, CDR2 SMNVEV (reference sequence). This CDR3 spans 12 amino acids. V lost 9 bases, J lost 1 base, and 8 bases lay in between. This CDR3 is CASSRGTDTQYF. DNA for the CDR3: TGTGCCAGTTCTAGGGGCACAGATACGCAGTATTTT.

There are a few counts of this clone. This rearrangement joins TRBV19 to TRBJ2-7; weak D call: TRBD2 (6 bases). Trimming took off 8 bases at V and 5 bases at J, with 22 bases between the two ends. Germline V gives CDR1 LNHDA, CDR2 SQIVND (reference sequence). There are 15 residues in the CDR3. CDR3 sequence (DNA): TGTGCCAGTGGAAGACGCGGGACCACGAGCCACGAGCAGTACTTC. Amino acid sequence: CASGRRGTTSHEQYF.

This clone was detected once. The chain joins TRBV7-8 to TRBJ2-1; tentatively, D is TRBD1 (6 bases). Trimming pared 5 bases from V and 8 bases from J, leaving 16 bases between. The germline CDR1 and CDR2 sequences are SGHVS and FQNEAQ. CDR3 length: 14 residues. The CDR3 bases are TGTGCCAGCAGCCCAGGGGCCGGCCGGGATGAGCAGTTCTTC. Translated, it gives CASSPGAGRDEQFF. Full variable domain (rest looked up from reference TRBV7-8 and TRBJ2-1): GAGVSQSPRYKVAKRGQDVALRCDPISGHVSLFWYQQALGQGPEFLTYFQNEAQLDKSGLPSDRFFAERPEGSVSTLKIQRTQQEDSAVYLCASSPGAGRDEQFFGPGTRLTVL.

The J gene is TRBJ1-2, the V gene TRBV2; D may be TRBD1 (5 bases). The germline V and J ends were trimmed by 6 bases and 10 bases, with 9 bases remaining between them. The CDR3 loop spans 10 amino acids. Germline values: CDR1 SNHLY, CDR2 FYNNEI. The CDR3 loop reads CASRGPYYTF. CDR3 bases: TGTGCCAGCAGGGGACCGTACTACACCTTC.

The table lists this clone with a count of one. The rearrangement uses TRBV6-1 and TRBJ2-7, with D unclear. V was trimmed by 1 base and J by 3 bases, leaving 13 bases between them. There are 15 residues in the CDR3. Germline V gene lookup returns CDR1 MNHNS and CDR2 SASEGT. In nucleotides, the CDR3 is TGTGCCAGCAGTGAAGGGTGGTCCAGAAACTACGAGCAGTACTTC. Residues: CASSEGWSRNYEQYF.

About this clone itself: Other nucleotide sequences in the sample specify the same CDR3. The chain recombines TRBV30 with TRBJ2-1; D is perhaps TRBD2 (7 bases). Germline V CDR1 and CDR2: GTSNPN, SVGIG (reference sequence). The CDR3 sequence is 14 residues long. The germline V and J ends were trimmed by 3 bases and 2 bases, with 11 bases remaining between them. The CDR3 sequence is CAWSPGGPYNEQFF. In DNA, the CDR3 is TGTGCCTGGAGCCCGGGGGGCCCCTACAATGAGCAGTTCTTC.

The CDR3 DNA reads TGCAGCGTTGAATTCGTCGGGAGATATGGCTACACCTTC. Its translation is CSVEFVGRYGYTF. The rearrangement uses TRBV29-1 and TRBJ1-2; D remains ambiguous. CDR3 length: 13 amino acids. Germline V gives CDR1 SQVTM, CDR2 ANQGSEA. V was clipped by 2 bases and J by 5 bases, with 12 bases between them. The variable domain in full, completed from reference TRBV29-1 and TRBJ1-2, reads SAVISQKPSRDICQRGTSLTIQCQVDSQVTMMFWYRQQPGQSLTLIATANQGSEATYESGFVIDKFPISRPNLTFSTLTVSNMSPEDSSIYLCSVEFVGRYGYTFGSGTRLTVV.

Here the CDR3 DNA reads TGTGCCAGTAGTCCCTGGACGGACATCTACTATGGCTACACCTTC. This encodes CASSPWTDIYYGYTF. The chain joins TRBV19 to TRBJ1-2; a weak D match, TRBD1 (5 bases). The germline gives CDR1 LNHDA, CDR2 SQIVND (reference sequence). Trimming cost V 5 bases and J 3 bases, with 16 bases left between them. The CDR3 consists of 15 residues.

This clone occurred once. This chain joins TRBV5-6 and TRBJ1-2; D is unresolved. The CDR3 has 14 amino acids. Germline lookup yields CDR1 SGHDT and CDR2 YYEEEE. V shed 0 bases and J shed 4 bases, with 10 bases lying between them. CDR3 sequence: CASSLEVGTYGYTF. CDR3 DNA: TGTGCCAGCAGCTTGGAAGTAGGCACCTATGGCTACACCTTC. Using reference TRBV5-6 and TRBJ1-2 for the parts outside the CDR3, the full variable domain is DAGVTQSPTHLIKTRGQQVTLRCSPKSGHDTVSWYQQALGQGPQFIFQYYEEEERQRGNFPDRFSGHQFPNYSSELNVNALLLGDSALYLCASSLEVGTYGYTFGSGTRLTVV.

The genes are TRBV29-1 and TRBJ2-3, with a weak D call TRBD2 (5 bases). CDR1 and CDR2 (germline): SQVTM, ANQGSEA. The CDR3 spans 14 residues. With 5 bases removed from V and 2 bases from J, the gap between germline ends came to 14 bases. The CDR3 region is CSVTSGQLTDTQYF. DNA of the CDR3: TGCAGCGTTACAAGCGGCCAACTCACAGATACGCAGTATTTT.

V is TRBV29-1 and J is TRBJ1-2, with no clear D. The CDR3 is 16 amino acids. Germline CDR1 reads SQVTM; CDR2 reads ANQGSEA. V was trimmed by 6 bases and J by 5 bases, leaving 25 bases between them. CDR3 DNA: TGCAGCGTCGAACGGATCCGGCAAACCCCCATATATGGCTACACCTTC. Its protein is CSVERIRQTPIYGYTF.

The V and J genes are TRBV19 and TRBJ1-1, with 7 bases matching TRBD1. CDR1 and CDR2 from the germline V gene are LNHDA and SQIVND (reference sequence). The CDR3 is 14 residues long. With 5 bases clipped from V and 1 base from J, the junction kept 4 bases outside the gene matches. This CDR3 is CASSWTGPNTEAFF. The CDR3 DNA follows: TGTGCCAGTAGTTGGACAGGCCCGAACACTGAAGCTTTCTTT.

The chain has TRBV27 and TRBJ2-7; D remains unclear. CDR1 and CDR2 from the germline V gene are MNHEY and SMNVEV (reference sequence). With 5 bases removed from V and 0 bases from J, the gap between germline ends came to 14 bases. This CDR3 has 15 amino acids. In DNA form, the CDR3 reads TGTGCCAGCAGTCCTTTCCAGAGTACCTCCTACGAGCAGTACTTC. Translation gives CASSPFQSTSYEQYF.

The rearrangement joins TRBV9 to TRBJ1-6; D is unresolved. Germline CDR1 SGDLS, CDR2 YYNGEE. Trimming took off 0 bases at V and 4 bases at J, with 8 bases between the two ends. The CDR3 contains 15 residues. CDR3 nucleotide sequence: TGTGCCAGCAGCGTAGGCCGGCCTTATAATTCACCCCTCCACTTT. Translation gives CASSVGRPYNSPLHF. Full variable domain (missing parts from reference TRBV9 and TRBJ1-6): DSGVTQTPKHLITATGQRVTLRCSPRSGDLSVYWYQQSLDQGLQFLIQYYNGEERAKGNILERFSAQQFPDLHSELNLSSLELGDSALYFCASSVGRPYNSPLHFGNGTRLTVT.

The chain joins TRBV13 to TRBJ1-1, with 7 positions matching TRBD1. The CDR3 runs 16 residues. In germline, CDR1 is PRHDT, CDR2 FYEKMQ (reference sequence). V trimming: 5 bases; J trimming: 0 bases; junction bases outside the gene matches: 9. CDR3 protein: CASSTRPTGMNTEAFF. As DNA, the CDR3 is TGTGCCAGCAGCACCCGACCGACAGGGATGAACACTGAAGCTTTCTTT.

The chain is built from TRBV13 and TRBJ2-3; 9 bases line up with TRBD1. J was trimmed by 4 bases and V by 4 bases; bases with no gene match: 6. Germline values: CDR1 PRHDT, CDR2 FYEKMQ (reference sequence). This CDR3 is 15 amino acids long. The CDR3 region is CASSSGQGLSDTQYF. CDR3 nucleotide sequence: TGTGCCAGCAGCTCGGGACAGGGCCTTTCAGATACGCAGTATTTT.

CDR3 amino acids: CASSYDLAGASYEQYF. CDR3 coding DNA: TGTGCCAGCAGTTACGACCTAGCGGGGGCCTCCTACGAGCAGTACTTC. The genes are TRBV6-6 and TRBJ2-7, with TRBD2 matching 10 bases. Germline V gene lookup returns CDR1 MNHNY and CDR2 SVGAGI (reference sequence). Trimming removed 2 bases from V and 0 bases from J; junction bases left unmatched: 4. This CDR3 has 16 residues.

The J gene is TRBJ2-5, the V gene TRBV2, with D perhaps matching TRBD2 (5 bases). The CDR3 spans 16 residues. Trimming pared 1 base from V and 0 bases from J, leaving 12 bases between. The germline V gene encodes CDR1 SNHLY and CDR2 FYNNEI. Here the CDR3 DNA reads TGTGCCAGCAGTGAAGTCCCTGGGGAGAACCAAGAGACCCAGTACTTC. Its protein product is CASSEVPGENQETQYF.

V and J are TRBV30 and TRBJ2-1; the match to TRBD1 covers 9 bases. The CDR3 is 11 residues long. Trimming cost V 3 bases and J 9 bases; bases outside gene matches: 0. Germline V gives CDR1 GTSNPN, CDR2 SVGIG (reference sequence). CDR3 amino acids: CAWRQGAEQFF. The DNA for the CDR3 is TGTGCCTGGAGACAGGGGGCTGAGCAGTTCTTC.

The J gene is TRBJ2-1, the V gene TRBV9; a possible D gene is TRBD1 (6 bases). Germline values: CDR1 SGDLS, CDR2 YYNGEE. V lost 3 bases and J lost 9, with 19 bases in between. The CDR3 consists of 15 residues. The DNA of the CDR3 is TGTGCCAGCAGCGAGAGGGCAGGGGCCGGGGTTGAGCAGTTCTTC. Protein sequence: CASSERAGAGVEQFF.

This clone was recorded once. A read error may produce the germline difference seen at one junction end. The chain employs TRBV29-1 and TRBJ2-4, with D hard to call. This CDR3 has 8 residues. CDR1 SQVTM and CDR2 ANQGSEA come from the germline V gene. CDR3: CSGELQYF. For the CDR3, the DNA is TGCAGCGGTGAACTACAGTACTTC.